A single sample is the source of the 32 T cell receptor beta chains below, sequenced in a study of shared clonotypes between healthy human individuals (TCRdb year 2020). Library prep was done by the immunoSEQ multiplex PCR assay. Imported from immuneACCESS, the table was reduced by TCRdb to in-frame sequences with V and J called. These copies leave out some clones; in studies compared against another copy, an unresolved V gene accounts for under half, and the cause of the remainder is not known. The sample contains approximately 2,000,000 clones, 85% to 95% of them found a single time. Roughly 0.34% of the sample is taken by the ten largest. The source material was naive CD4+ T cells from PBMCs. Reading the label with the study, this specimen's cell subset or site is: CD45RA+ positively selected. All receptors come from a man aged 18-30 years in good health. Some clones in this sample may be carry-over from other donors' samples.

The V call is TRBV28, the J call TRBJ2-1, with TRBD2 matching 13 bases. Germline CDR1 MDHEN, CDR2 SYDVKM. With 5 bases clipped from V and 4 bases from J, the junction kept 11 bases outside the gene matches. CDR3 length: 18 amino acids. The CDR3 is CASSQRTSGSTIYNEQFF. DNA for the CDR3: TGTGCCAGCAGTCAGAGGACTAGCGGGAGCACCATATACAATGAGCAGTTCTTC.

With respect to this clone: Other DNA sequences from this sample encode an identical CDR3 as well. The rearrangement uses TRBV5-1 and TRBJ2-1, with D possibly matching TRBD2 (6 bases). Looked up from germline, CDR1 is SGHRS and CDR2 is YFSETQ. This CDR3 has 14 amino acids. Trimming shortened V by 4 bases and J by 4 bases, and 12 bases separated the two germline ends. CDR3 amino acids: CASSMGDSYNEQFF. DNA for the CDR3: TGCGCCAGCAGCATGGGGGACTCGTACAATGAGCAGTTCTTC.

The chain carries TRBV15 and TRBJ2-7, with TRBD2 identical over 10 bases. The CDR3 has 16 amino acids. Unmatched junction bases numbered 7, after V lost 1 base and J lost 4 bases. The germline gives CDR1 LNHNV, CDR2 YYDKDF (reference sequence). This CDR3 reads CATSRGPGLALYEQYF. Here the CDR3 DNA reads TGTGCCACCAGCAGAGGTCCGGGACTAGCGCTATACGAGCAGTACTTC. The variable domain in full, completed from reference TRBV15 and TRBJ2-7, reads DAMVIQNPRYQVTQFGKPVTLSCSQTLNHNVMYWYQQKSSQAPKLLFHYYDKDFNNEADTPDNFQSRRPNTSFCFLDIRSPGLGDTAMYLCATSRGPGLALYEQYFGPGTRLTVT.

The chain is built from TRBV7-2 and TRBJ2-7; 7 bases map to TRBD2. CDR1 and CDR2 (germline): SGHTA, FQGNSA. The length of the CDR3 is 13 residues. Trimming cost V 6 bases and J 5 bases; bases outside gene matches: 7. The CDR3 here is CASSNSGLHEQYF. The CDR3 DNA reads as TGTGCCAGCAGTAATAGCGGGTTACACGAGCAGTACTTC.

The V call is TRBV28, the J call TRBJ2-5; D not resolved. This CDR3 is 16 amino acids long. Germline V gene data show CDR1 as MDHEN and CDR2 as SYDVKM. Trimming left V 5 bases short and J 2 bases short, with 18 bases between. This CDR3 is CASSAYGWEEQETQYF. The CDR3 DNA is TGTGCCAGCAGTGCCTATGGGTGGGAAGAACAAGAGACCCAGTACTTC.

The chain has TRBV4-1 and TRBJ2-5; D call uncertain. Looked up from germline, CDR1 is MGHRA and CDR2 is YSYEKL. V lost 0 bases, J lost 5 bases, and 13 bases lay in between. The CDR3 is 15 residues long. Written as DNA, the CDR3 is TGCGCCAGCAGCCAAGATGGTAGGGTCATGGAGACCCAGTACTTC. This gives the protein CASSQDGRVMETQYF.

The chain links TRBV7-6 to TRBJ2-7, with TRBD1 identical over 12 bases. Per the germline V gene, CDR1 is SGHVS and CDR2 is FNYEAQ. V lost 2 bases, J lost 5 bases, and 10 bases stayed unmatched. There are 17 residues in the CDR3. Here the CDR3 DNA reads TGTGCCAGCAGCTTATGGGAGGCCGGGACAGGGGGCCACGAGCAGTACTTC. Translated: CASSLWEAGTGGHEQYF.

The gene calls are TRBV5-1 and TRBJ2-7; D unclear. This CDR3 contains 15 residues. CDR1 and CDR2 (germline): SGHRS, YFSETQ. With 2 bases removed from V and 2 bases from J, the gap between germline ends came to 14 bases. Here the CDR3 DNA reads TGCGCCAGCAGCTTTTCATTCGGGTCTACCTACGAGCAGTACTTC. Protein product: CASSFSFGSTYEQYF.

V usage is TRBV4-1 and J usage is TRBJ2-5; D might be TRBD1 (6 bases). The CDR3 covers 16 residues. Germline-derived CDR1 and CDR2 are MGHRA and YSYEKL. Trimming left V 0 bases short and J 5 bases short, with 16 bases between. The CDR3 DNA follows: TGCGCCAGCAGCCAAGAATGGGGGCGCGAAGGGGAGACCCAGTACTTC. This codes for CASSQEWGREGETQYF.

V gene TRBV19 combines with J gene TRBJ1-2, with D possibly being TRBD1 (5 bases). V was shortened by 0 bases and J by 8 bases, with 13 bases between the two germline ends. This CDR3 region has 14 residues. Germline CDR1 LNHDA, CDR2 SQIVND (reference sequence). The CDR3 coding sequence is TGTGCCAGTAGTATAGATCTCCCGGCAGGGGGCTACACCTTC. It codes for CASSIDLPAGGYTF. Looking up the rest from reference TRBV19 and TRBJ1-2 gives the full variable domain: DGGITQSPKYLFRKEGQNVTLSCEQNLNHDAMYWYRQDPGQGLRLIYYSQIVNDFQKGDIAEGYSVSREKKESFPLTVTSAQKNPTAFYLCASSIDLPAGGYTFGSGTRLTVV.

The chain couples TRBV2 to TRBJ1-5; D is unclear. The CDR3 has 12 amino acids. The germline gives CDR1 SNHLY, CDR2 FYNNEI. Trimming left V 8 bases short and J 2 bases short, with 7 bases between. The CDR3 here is CASGEGNQPQHF. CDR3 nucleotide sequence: TGTGCCAGCGGGGAGGGCAATCAGCCCCAGCATTTT.

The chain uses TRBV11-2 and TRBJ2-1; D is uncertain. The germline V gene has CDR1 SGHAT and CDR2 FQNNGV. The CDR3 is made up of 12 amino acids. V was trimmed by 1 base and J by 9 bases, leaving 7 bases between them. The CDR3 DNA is TGTGCCAGCAGCTTAGGGGATACTGAGCAGTTCTTC. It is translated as CASSLGDTEQFF. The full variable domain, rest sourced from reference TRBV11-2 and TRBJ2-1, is EAGVAQSPRYKIIEKRQSVAFWCNPISGHATLYWYQQILGQGPKLLIQFQNNGVVDDSQLPKDRFSAERLKGVDSTLKIQPAKLEDSAVYLCASSLGDTEQFFGPGTRLTVL.

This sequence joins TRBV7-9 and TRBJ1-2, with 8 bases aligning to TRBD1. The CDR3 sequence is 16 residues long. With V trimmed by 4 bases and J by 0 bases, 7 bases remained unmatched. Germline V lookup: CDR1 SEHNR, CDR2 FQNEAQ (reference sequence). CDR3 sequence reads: CASSSLGQDSNYGYTF. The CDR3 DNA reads TGTGCCAGCAGCTCCCTGGGACAGGACTCTAACTATGGCTACACCTTC. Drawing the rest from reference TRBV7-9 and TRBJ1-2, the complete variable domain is DTGVSQNPRHKITKRGQNVTFRCDPISEHNRLYWYRQTLGQGPEFLTYFQNEAQLEKSRLLSDRFSAERPKGSFSTLEIQRTEQGDSAMYLCASSSLGQDSNYGYTFGSGTRLTVV.

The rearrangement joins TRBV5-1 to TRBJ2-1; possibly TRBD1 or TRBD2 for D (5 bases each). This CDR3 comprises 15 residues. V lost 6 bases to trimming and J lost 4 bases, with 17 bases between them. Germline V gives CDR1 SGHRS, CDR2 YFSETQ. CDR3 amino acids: CASTLAPGSYNEQFF. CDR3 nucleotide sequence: TGCGCCAGCACCCTGGCCCCAGGGAGTTACAATGAGCAGTTCTTC. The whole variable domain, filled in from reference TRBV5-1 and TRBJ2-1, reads KAGVTQTPRYLIKTRGQQVTLSCSPISGHRSVSWYQQTPGQGLQFLFEYFSETQRNKGNFPGRFSGRQFSNSRSEMNVSTLELGDSALYLCASTLAPGSYNEQFFGPGTRLTVL.

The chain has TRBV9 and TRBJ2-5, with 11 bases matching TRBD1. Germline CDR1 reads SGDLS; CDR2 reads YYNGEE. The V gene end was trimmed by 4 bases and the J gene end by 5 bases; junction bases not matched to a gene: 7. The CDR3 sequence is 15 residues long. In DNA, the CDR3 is TGTGCCAGCAGCATACGGACAGGGGGCTTGGAGACCCAGTACTTC. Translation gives CASSIRTGGLETQYF.

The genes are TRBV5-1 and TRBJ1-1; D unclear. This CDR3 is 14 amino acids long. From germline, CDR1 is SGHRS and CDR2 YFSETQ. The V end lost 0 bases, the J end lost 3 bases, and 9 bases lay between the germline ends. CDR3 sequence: CASSLGPEDTEAFF. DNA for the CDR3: TGCGCCAGCAGCTTGGGTCCGGAGGACACTGAAGCTTTCTTT.

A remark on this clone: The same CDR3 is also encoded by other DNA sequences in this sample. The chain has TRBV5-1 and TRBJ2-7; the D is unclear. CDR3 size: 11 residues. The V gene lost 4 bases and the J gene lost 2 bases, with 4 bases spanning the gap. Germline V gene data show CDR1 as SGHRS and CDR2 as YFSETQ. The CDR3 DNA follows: TGCGCCAGCAGCGGTGCCTACGAGCAGTACTTC. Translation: CASSGAYEQYF.

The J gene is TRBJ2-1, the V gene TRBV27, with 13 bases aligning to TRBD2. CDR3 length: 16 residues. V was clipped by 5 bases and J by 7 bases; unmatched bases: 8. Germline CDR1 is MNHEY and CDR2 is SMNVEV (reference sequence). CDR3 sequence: CASSRPGLAGINEQFF. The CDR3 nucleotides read TGTGCCAGCAGTAGACCGGGACTAGCGGGAATAAATGAGCAGTTCTTC.

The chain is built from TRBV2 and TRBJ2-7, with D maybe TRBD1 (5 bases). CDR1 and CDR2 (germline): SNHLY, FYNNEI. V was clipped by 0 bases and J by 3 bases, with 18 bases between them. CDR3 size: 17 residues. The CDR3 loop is CASSEAVARTYLYEQYF. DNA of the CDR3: TGTGCCAGCAGTGAAGCAGTAGCACGGACATATCTCTACGAGCAGTACTTC.

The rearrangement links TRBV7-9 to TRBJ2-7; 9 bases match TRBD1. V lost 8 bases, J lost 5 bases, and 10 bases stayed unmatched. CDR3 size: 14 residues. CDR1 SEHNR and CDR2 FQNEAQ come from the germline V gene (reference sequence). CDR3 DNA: TGTGCCAGCGGAAGGGACAGGGCCCTCCACGAGCAGTACTTC. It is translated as CASGRDRALHEQYF.

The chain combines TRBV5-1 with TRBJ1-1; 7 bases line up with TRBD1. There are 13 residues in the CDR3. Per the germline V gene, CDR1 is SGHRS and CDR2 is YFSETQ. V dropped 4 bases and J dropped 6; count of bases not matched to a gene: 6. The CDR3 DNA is TGCGCCAGCAGCACAGGGGATGGGGCTGAAGCTTTCTTT. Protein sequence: CASSTGDGAEAFF.

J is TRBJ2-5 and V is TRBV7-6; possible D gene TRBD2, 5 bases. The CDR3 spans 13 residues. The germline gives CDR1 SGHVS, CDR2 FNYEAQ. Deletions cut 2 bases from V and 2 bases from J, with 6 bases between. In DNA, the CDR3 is TGTGCCAGCAGCTTAAGGGAGCAAGAGACCCAGTACTTC. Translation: CASSLREQETQYF.

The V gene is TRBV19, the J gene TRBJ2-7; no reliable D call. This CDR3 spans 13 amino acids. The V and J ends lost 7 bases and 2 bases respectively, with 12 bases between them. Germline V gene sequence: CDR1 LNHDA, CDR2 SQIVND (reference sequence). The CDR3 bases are TGTGCCAGTATCTCAGAGAGTCCCTACGAGCAGTACTTC. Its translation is CASISESPYEQYF.

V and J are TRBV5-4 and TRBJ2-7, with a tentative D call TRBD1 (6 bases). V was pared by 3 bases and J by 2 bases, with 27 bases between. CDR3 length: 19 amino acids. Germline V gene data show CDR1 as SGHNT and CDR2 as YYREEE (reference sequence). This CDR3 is CASSYNDPGTPLGTYEQYF. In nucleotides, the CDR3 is TGTGCCAGCAGCTACAACGACCCCGGGACACCCCTGGGGACCTACGAGCAGTACTTC.

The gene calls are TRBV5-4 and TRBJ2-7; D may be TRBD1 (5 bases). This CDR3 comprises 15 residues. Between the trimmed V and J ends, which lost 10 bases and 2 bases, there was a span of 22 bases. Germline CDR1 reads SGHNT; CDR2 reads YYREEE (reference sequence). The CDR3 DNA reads TGTGCCGTACAAAGGGGCGGCACCGCAACCTACGAGCAGTACTTC. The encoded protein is CAVQRGGTATYEQYF.

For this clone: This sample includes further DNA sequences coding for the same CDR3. CDR3 sequence reads: CASSRGYEQYF. CDR3 in DNA: TGTGCCAGCAGCCGGGGATACGAGCAGTACTTC. J is TRBJ2-7 and V is TRBV6-1; D possibly corresponds to TRBD2 (5 bases). CDR1 and CDR2 from the germline V gene are MNHNS and SASEGT. The CDR3 covers 11 residues. The germline V and J ends were trimmed by 6 bases and 4 bases, with 7 bases remaining between them.

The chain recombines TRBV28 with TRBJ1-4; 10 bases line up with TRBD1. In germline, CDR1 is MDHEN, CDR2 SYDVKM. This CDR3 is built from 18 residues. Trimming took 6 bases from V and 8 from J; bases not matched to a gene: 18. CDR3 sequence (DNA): TGTGCCAGCAGACCAACCGGGACAGGGGTGCTCTCAGGGGAAAAACTGTTTTTT. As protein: CASRPTGTGVLSGEKLFF.

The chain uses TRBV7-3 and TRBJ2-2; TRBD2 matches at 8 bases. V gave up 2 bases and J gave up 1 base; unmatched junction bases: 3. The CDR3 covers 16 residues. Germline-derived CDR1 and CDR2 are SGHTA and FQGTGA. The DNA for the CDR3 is TGTGCCAGCAGCTTACTTAGCGGGAAGAACACCGGGGAGCTGTTTTTT. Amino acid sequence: CASSLLSGKNTGELFF.

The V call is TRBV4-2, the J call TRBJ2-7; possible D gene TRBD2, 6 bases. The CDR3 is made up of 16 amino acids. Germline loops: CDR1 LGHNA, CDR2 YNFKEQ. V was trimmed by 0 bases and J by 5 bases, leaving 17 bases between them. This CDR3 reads CASSQEGPLLANEQYF. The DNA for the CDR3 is TGTGCCAGCAGCCAAGAGGGGCCCCTCCTAGCGAACGAGCAGTACTTC.

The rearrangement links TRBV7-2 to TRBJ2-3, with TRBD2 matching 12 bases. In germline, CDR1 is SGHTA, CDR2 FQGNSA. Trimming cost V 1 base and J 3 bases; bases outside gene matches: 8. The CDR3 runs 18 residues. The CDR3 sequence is CASSLVPLTSGSTDTQYF. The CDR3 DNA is TGTGCCAGCAGCTTAGTCCCCCTGACTAGCGGGAGTACAGATACGCAGTATTTT.

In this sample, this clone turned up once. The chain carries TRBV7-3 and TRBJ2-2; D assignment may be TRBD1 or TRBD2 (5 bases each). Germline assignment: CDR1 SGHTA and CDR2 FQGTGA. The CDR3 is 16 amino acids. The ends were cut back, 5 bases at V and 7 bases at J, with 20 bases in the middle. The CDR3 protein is CASSLNSWGTFGELFF. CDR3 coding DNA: TGTGCCAGCAGCCTAAATAGTTGGGGGACGTTCGGGGAGCTGTTTTTT.

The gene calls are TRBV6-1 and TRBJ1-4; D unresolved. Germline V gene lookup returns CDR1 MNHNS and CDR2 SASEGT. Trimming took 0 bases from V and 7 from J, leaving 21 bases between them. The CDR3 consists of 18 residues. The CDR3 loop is CASSEAQKMAGYREKLFF. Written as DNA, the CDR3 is TGTGCCAGCAGTGAAGCCCAAAAGATGGCGGGGTATCGTGAAAAACTGTTTTTT.